These T cell receptor beta chains were read from a single sample in a study of CD8 T cells in Susac syndrome. TCRdb re-called the immunoSEQ multiplex PCR reads through MiXCR, storing one row per CDR3 protein. The sample has about 150,000 distinct CDR3 sequences, 95% seen once; the top ten hold about 0.16%. The source material was CD4+ T cells from PBMCs. All receptors come from a human donor with Susac syndrome. CDR3s include the opening cysteine and the closing phenylalanine or tryptophan. A D gene is named only where the DNA matches it firmly. Size tells how often a clone was seen (once, few, many) or the class of an expanded clone, and some rows leave it out.

v_call,j_call,clone_size,d_call,cdr3_nt,cdr3_aa
TRBV7-9,TRBJ2-6,NA,NA,TGTGCCACCGGGGCCCTTTCTGGGGCCAACGTCCTGACTTTC,CATGALSGANVLTF
TRBV18,TRBJ2-1,NA,NA,TGTGCCAGCTCACCCCGAGCCGCGCAAACCATCTACAATGAGCAGTTCTTC,CASSPRAAQTIYNEQFF
TRBV6-5,TRBJ1-2,NA,NA,TGTGCCAGCAGGTCATCCGGTAGATTGAACTATGGCTACACCTTC,CASRSSGRLNYGYTF
TRBV6-1,TRBJ1-1,NA,TRBD1,TGTGCCAGCAGTCAAGCCAGGGGGATTTCGAACACTGAAGCTTTCTTT,CASSQARGISNTEAFF
TRBV15,TRBJ2-5,NA,NA,TGTGCCACCAGCAGAGATGGAGGAGGGTTGGAGACCCAGTACTTC,CATSRDGGGLETQYF
TRBV15,TRBJ2-7,NA,NA,TGTGCCACCAGCAGGACAGAGTATGCCTACGAGCAGTACTTC,CATSRTEYAYEQYF
TRBV7-9,TRBJ1-6,NA,NA,TGTGCCAGCAGCCGCGGGTCAGCGAATTCACCCCTCCACTTT,CASSRGSANSPLHF
TRBV5-4,TRBJ2-3,NA,NA,TGTGCCAGCAGCACCACTAGGGCGGATACGCAGTATTTT,CASSTTRADTQYF
TRBV14,TRBJ2-3,NA,NA,TGTGCCAGCAGCCGGGCGGGATCCAGCACAGATACGCAGTATTTT,CASSRAGSSTDTQYF
TRBV18,TRBJ1-4,NA,NA,TGTGCCAGCTCCCCTCCCGGGATACAGAATGAAAAACTGTTTTTT,CASSPPGIQNEKLFF
TRBV29-1,TRBJ1-1,once,NA,TGCAGCGTTGGAGTGGGAAATAGTGAAGCTTTCTTT,CSVGVGNSEAFF
TRBV20-1,TRBJ2-1,NA,NA,TGCAGTGCTAAACAGGGCAACAATGAGCAGTTCTTC,CSAKQGNNEQFF
TRBV5-6,TRBJ1-2,NA,NA,TGTGCCAGCAGCCCCGAAGAGCGAGAGGGGGATGGCTACACCTTC,CASSPEEREGDGYTF
TRBV29-1,TRBJ2-1,NA,TRBD2,TGCAGGACAGGACTAGCGGGGGGGAATGAGCAGTTCTTC,CRTGLAGGNEQFF
TRBV2,TRBJ2-3,NA,TRBD2,TGTGCCAGCACCCCGGGCGGGGGGGCTACAGATACGCAGTATTTT,CASTPGGGATDTQYF
TRBV7-8,TRBJ1-2,NA,TRBD1,TGTGCCAGCAGCTCCACCCTGTCAGGGGGCTATGGCTACACCTTC,CASSSTLSGGYGYTF
TRBV5-1,TRBJ2-2,NA,TRBD1,TGCGCCAGCAGCTTGGAGGGGGCCTACGCCGGGGAGCTGTTTTTT,CASSLEGAYAGELFF
TRBV12-3/TRBV12-4,TRBJ1-5,NA,NA,TGTGCCAGCAGATACCAAACAGAGTCTCAGCCCCAGCATTTT,CASRYQTESQPQHF
TRBV5-6,TRBJ2-1,NA,TRBD1,TGTGCCAGCAGCTTCGGAACAGGGGGGAACAATGAGCAGTTCTTC,CASSFGTGGNNEQFF
TRBV14,TRBJ1-1,NA,NA,TGTGCCAGCAGGAGGGGGACTGAAGCTTTCTTT,CASRRGTEAFF
TRBV12-3/TRBV12-4,TRBJ1-5,NA,TRBD1,TGTGCCAGCACCCCGACAGGGAGCAATCAGCCCCAGCATTTT,CASTPTGSNQPQHF
TRBV15,TRBJ1-6,NA,TRBD1,TGTGCCACAAGGGGGACAGGGGGTTCACCCCTCCACTTT,CATRGTGGSPLHF
TRBV5-4,TRBJ2-5,NA,TRBD2,TGTGCCAGCAGCTCCGGGACTAGCGGGGCCCAAGAGACCCAGTACTTC,CASSSGTSGAQETQYF
TRBV7-2,TRBJ2-5,NA,TRBD2,TGTGCCAGCAGCCGGGACTACCCGGGTGAGACCCAGTACTTC,CASSRDYPGETQYF
TRBV20-1,TRBJ1-6,NA,NA,TGCAGTGCTAGTGGCGGGGGACTCTATAATTCACCCCTCCACTTT,CSASGGGLYNSPLHF
TRBV2,TRBJ2-3,NA,NA,TGTGCCAGCCTCCCCGAGGCCACAGATACGCAGTATTTT,CASLPEATDTQYF
TRBV9,TRBJ2-5,NA,NA,TGTGCCAGCAGCGTAGGTTTTGGTGCGGGACGAGAAGAGACCCAGTACTTC,CASSVGFGAGREETQYF
TRBV4-1,TRBJ1-5,NA,NA,TGCGCCAGCAGCAGTCGACAGGACCCCAAACTTGGGGATCAGCCCCAGCATTTT,CASSSRQDPKLGDQPQHF
TRBV20-1,TRBJ2-3,NA,NA,TGCAGTGCTAAGTCGGGGGGCGTACGTACGCAGTATTTT,CSAKSGGVRTQYF
TRBV2,TRBJ1-1,once,NA,TGTGCCAGACGAAGGAGCGATCGGGTTGAAGCTTTCTTT,CARRRSDRVEAFF
TRBV29-1,TRBJ1-1,NA,NA,TGCAGCGTTAGATCAGGCACTGAAGCTTTCTTT,CSVRSGTEAFF
TRBV20-1,TRBJ2-7,NA,TRBD1,TGCAGTGCTATTGGACAGGGATTGTACGAGCAGTACTTC,CSAIGQGLYEQYF
TRBV4-2,TRBJ2-5,NA,TRBD1,TGTGCCAGCAGCCAAGAACCGGGACAGGGAGAGACCCAGTACTTC,CASSQEPGQGETQYF
TRBV10-3,TRBJ2-7,NA,TRBD1,TGTGCCATCACTGAACGACAGGGGGAATACGAGCAGTACTTC,CAITERQGEYEQYF
TRBV7-2,TRBJ1-5,NA,TRBD1,TGTGCCAGCAGACAGGGGGCAGGCAATCAGCCCCAGCATTTT,CASRQGAGNQPQHF
TRBV15,TRBJ2-5,few,TRBD1,TGTGCCACCAGCACCATGGGACAGCGGGAGACCCAGTACTTC,CATSTMGQRETQYF
TRBV29-1,TRBJ1-2,NA,NA,TGCAGCGTTGGTCGGGATAATGGCTACACCTTC,CSVGRDNGYTF
TRBV12-5,TRBJ1-2,NA,NA,TGTGCTAGTGGTTTGGTACCCAACGCCCATGGCTACACCTTC,CASGLVPNAHGYTF
TRBV20-1,TRBJ1-2,NA,NA,TGCAGTGCTAGAGTACCTCAGATGGGCTATGGCTACACCTTC,CSARVPQMGYGYTF
TRBV12-3/TRBV12-4,TRBJ2-3,NA,NA,TGTGCCAGCAGTTCTAGGAGCACGCAGTATTTT,CASSSRSTQYF
TRBV9,TRBJ1-2,NA,TRBD1,TGTGCCAGCAGCCCCCAGACGGGACAGGGCTATGGCTACACCTTC,CASSPQTGQGYGYTF
TRBV6-2/TRBV6-3,TRBJ2-1,NA,NA,TGTGCCAGCAGGGACAGTCAGTTTGATTACAATGAGCAGTTCTTC,CASRDSQFDYNEQFF
TRBV7-6,TRBJ1-1,NA,NA,TGTGCCAGCAGCTTAGTGGACAGTATGAACACTGAAGCTTTCTTT,CASSLVDSMNTEAFF
TRBV5-8,TRBJ2-1,NA,NA,TGTGCCAGCAGTATGGGGGAGGACTACAATGAGCAGTTCTTC,CASSMGEDYNEQFF
TRBV19,TRBJ2-7,NA,TRBD1,TGTGCCAGTAGTATACAGGGGGCCTACGAGCAGTACTTC,CASSIQGAYEQYF
TRBV12-3/TRBV12-4,TRBJ2-3,NA,NA,TGTGCCAGCAGTTTTTCCGCGGATACGCAGTATTTT,CASSFSADTQYF
TRBV6-6,TRBJ1-4,NA,NA,TGTGCCAGCGTCCGACAGCTTAGTAATGAAAAACTGTTTTTT,CASVRQLSNEKLFF
TRBV18,TRBJ1-1,NA,NA,TGTGCCAGCTCACTAAACAGGGACACTGAAGCTTTCTTT,CASSLNRDTEAFF
TRBV5-1,TRBJ2-2,NA,NA,TGCGCCAGCAGCATGTCTACAGGGAACACCGGGGAGCTGTTTTTT,CASSMSTGNTGELFF
TRBV29-1,TRBJ2-1,NA,TRBD1,TGCAGCGTTGGACAGGGGGCCGGTGAGCAGTTCTTC,CSVGQGAGEQFF
TRBV12-3/TRBV12-4,TRBJ1-1,NA,TRBD1,TGTGCCAGCAGGCAAGACAGGGACCCCACTGAAGCTTTCTTT,CASRQDRDPTEAFF
TRBV6-1,TRBJ1-2,NA,NA,TGTGCCAGCAGTGAGACAGCCTATGGCTACACCTTC,CASSETAYGYTF
TRBV27,TRBJ2-5,NA,TRBD1,TGTGCCAGCAGTTTATCGGGACAGTTAATATCCGCTGAGACCCAGTACTTC,CASSLSGQLISAETQYF
TRBV12-3/TRBV12-4,TRBJ2-2,NA,TRBD1,TGTGCCAGCAGTTTCGGACAGGGGGGGGACGGGGAGCTGTTTTTT,CASSFGQGGDGELFF
TRBV20-1,TRBJ2-3,NA,NA,TGCAGTGCTAGAGATGGAGGGTCAACTGGGAGCACAGATACGCAGTATTTT,CSARDGGSTGSTDTQYF
TRBV24-1,TRBJ1-1,NA,NA,TGTGCCACCAGTGATCCAAACAAGGGTTTCTTT,CATSDPNKGFF
TRBV25-1,TRBJ2-5,NA,TRBD2,TGTGCCAGCAGTGCGGCCGGGACTAGAAACCAAGAGACCCAGTACTTC,CASSAAGTRNQETQYF
TRBV9,TRBJ2-7,NA,NA,TGTGCCAGCAGCGTAGGGGACAACGAGCAGTACTTC,CASSVGDNEQYF
TRBV5-6,TRBJ2-1,NA,NA,TGTGCCAGCAGCTTGGGCACTGGGAACTACAATGAGCAGTTCTTC,CASSLGTGNYNEQFF
TRBV6-2/TRBV6-3,TRBJ2-3,NA,TRBD2,TGTGCCAGCAGAGGAGCGGGACTCACAGATACGCAGTATTTT,CASRGAGLTDTQYF